Below are 3 T cell receptor beta chains sequenced from a single sample in a study of cytomegalovirus exposure and HLA in healthy donors. Sequencing was performed with immunoSEQ multiplex PCR; in TCRdb, only in-frame clones are kept and a portion is missing. The sample lists tens of thousands of clones; about 90% were seen once. Sequenced: PBMCs. These receptors came from a woman between 18 and 29 years old in good health and CMV-seropositive.

The J gene is TRBJ2-1, the V gene TRBV15, with 7 positions matching TRBD2. Germline values: CDR1 LNHNV, CDR2 YYDKDF (reference sequence). The J segment lost 9 bases and the V segment lost 0 bases, leaving 8 bases of the junction unmatched. This CDR3 spans 15 amino acids. CDR3 sequence reads: CATSREAGRGGEQFF. The CDR3 nucleotides read TGTGCCACCAGCAGAGAAGCGGGGCGGGGTGGTGAGCAGTTCTTC.

CDR3 nucleotides: TGTGCCAGCAGGTGGCGGGGAGAGAGAGAGACCCAGTACTTC. It specifies CASRWRGERETQYF. This chain uses TRBV2 with TRBJ2-5, with a possible D match to TRBD2 (6 bases). The V gene's germline CDR1 is SNHLY and CDR2 FYNNEI. This CDR3 contains 14 residues. V lost 6 bases to trimming and J lost 4 bases, with 15 bases between them. The entire variable domain, with the rest obtained from reference TRBV2 and TRBJ2-5, is as follows: EPEVTQTPSHQVTQMGQEVILRCVPISNHLYFYWYRQILGQKVEFLVSFYNNEISEKSEIFDDQFSVERPDGSNFTLKIRSTKLEDSAMYFCASRWRGERETQYFGPGTRLLVL.

The rearrangement uses TRBV9 and TRBJ2-1; unclear D gene. The CDR3 sequence is 15 residues long. Trimming took off 1 base at V and 0 bases at J, with 8 bases between the two ends. Germline loops: CDR1 SGDLS, CDR2 YYNGEE. Here the CDR3 DNA reads TGTGCCAGCAGCGTACGAGGCGGCTCCTACAATGAGCAGTTCTTC. Translating gives CASSVRGGSYNEQFF.